This T cell receptor (beta chain) derives from a study of esophageal squamous cell carcinoma under preoperative chemotherapy. Broader study findings: Abundant clones tended to shrink rather than expand after paclitaxel-nedaplatin.

The CDR3 is 15 residues long. V was clipped by 2 bases and J by 8 bases; unmatched bases: 9. Time point meaning: after preoperative PTX-NDP chemotherapy. In the case of this clonotype: Its antigen is currently unknown.

TCRdb reanalysed the PCR reads using MiXCR and keeps one entry per CDR3 protein. This table holds some 10,000 distinct CDR3 sequences, about 52% found once. This sequence was found in a human donor with esophageal squamous cell carcinoma. The donor label of this sample is uncertain. The specimen was taken from a patient given preoperative chemotherapy. The chain recombines TRBV12-3 or TRBV12-4 with TRBJ1-2; 9 nucleotides agree with TRBD1. In DNA form, the CDR3 reads TGTGCCAGCAGTTTACTTCCGGGACAGGGTGGCGGCTACACCTTC. Protein product: CASSLLPGQGGGYTF.